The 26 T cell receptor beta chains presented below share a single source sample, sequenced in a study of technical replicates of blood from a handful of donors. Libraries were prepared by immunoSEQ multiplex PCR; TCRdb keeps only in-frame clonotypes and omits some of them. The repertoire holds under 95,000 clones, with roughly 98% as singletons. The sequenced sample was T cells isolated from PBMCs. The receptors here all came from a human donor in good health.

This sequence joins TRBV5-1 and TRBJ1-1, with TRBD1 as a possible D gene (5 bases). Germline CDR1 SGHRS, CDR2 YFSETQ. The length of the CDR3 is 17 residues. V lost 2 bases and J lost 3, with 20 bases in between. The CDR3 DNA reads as TGCGCCAGCAGCTTATCACAGGCGGTGATTGGAGACACTGAAGCTTTCTTT. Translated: CASSLSQAVIGDTEAFF.

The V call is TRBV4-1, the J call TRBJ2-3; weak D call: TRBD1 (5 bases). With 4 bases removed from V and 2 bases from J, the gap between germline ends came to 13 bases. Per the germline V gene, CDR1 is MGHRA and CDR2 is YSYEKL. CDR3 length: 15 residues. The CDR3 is CASSRIQGDTDTQYF. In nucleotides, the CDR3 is TGCGCCAGCAGCCGAATACAAGGGGACACAGATACGCAGTATTTT.

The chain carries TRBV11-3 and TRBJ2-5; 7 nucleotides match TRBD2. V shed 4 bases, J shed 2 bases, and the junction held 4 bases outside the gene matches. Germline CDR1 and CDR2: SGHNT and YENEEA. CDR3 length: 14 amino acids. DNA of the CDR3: TGTGCCAGCAGCTCCCCGCGGGGGCAAGAGACCCAGTACTTC. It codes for CASSSPRGQETQYF.

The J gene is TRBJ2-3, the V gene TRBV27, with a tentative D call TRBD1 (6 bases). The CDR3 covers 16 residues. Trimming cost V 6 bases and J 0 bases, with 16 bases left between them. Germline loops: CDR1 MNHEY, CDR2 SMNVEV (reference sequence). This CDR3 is CASRSGQSLSTDTQYF. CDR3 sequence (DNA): TGTGCCAGCAGGTCGGGACAAAGTCTTAGCACAGATACGCAGTATTTT.

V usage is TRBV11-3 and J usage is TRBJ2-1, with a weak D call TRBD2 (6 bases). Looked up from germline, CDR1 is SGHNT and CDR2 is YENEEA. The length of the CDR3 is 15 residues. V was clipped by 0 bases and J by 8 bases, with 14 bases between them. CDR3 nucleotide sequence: TGTGCCAGCAGCTTAGATGGCGGGGATTGGGATGAGCAGTTCTTC. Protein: CASSLDGGDWDEQFF.

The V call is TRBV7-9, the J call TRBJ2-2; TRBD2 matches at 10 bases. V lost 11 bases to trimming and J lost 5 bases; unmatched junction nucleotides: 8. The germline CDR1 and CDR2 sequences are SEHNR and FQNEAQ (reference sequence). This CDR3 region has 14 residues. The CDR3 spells CADPGTSDTGELFF. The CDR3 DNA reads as TGTGCCGACCCCGGGACTAGCGATACCGGGGAGCTGTTTTTT.

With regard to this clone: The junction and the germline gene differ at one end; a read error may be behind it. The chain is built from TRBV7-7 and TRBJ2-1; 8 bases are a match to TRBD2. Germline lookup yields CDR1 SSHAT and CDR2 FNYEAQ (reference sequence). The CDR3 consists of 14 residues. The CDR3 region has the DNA TGTGCTAGCAGCTTAATGCGGGGGGCCAATGAGCAGTTCTTC. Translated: CASSLMRGANEQFF.

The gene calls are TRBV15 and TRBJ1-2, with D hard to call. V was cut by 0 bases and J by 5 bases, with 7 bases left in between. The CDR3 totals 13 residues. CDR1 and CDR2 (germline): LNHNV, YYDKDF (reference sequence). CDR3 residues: CATSRDRSYGYTF. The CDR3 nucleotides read TGTGCCACCAGCAGAGATAGATCGTATGGCTACACCTTC.

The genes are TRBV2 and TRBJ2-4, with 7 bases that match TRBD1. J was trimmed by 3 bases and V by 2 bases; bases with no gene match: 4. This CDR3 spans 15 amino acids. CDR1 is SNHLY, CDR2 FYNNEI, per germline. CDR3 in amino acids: CASSEKGAGKNIQYF. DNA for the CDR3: TGTGCCAGCAGTGAAAAGGGGGCTGGCAAAAACATTCAGTACTTC. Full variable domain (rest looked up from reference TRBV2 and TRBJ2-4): EPEVTQTPSHQVTQMGQEVILRCVPISNHLYFYWYRQILGQKVEFLVSFYNNEISEKSEIFDDQFSVERPDGSNFTLKIRSTKLEDSAMYFCASSEKGAGKNIQYFGAGTRLSVL.

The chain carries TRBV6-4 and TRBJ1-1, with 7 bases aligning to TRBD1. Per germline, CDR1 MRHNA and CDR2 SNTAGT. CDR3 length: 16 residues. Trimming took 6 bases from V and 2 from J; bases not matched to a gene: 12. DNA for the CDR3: TGTGCCAGCAGATCTGCTGCAGGGGGTTTAAACACTGAAGCTTTCTTT. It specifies CASRSAAGGLNTEAFF.

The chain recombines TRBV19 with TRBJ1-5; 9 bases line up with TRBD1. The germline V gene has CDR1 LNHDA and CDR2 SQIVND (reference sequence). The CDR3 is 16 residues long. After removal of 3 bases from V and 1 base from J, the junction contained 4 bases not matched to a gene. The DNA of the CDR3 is TGTGCCAGTAGTATTACAGGGGGCAGGAGCAATCAGCCCCAGCATTTT. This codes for CASSITGGRSNQPQHF.

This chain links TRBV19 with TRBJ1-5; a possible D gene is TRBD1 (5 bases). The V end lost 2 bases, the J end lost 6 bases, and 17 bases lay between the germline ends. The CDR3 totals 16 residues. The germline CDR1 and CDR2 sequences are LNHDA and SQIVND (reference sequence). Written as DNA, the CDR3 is TGTGCCAGTAGTATAAAGAGTTGGGGTAGGGGTCAGCCCCAGCATTTT. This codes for CASSIKSWGRGQPQHF.

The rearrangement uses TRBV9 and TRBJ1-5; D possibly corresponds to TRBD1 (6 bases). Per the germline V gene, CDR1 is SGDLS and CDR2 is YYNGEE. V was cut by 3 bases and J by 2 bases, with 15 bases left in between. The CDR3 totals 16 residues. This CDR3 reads CASSAGGGLGNQPQHF. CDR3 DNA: TGTGCCAGCAGCGCCGGCGGGGGGCTGGGCAATCAGCCCCAGCATTTT.

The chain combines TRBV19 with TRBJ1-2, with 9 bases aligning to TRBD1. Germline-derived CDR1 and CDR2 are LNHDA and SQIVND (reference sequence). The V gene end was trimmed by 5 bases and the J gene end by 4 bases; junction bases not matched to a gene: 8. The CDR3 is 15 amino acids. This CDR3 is CASSAGQGFPYGYTF. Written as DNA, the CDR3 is TGTGCCAGTAGTGCGGGACAGGGATTCCCCTATGGCTACACCTTC.

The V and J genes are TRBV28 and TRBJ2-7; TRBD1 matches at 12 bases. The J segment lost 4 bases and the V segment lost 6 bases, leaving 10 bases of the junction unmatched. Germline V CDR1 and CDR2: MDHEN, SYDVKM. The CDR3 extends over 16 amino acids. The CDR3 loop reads CASRGTGGLGRYEQYF. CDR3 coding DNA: TGTGCCAGCAGAGGGACAGGGGGCCTTGGCCGGTACGAGCAGTACTTC.

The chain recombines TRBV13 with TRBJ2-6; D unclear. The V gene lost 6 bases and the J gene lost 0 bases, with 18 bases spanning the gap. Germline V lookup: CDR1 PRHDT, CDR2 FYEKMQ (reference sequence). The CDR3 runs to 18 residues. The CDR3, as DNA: TGTGCCAGCAGAGCATCAGGAAAACCCCGCTCTGGGGCCAACGTCCTGACTTTC. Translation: CASRASGKPRSGANVLTF.

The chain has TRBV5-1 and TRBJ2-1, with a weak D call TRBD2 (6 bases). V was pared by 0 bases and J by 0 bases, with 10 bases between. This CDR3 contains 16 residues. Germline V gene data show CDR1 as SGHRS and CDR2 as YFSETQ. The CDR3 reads CASSLVRGSSYNEQFF. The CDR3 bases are TGCGCCAGCAGCTTGGTGCGGGGTAGCTCCTACAATGAGCAGTTCTTC. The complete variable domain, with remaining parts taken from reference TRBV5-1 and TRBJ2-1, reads KAGVTQTPRYLIKTRGQQVTLSCSPISGHRSVSWYQQTPGQGLQFLFEYFSETQRNKGNFPGRFSGRQFSNSRSEMNVSTLELGDSALYLCASSLVRGSSYNEQFFGPGTRLTVL.

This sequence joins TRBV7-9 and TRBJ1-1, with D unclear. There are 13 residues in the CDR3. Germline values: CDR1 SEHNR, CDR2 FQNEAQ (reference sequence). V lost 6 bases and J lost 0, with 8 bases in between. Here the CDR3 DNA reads TGTGCCAGCAGTCCGGGTATGAACACTGAAGCTTTCTTT. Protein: CASSPGMNTEAFF.

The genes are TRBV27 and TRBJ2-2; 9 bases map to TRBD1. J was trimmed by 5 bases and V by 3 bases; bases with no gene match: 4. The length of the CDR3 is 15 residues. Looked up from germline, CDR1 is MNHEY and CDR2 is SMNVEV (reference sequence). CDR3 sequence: CASSFSGTGTGELFF. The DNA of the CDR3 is TGTGCCAGCAGTTTCTCCGGGACAGGGACCGGGGAGCTGTTTTTT.

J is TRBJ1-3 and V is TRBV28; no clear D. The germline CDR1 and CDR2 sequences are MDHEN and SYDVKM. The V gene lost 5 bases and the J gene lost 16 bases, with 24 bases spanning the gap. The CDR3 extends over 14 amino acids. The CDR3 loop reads CASSLNRLRTGSYF. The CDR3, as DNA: TGTGCCAGCAGTCTAAATCGCTTAAGAACCGGGTCCTATTTT.

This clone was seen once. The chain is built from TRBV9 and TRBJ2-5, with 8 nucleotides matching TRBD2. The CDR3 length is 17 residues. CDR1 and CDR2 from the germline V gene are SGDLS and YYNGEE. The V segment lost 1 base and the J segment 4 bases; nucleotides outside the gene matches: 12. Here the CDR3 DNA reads TGTGCCAGCAGCGTAACCTCAGGGACTAGGATTGGAGAGACCCAGTACTTC. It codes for CASSVTSGTRIGETQYF.

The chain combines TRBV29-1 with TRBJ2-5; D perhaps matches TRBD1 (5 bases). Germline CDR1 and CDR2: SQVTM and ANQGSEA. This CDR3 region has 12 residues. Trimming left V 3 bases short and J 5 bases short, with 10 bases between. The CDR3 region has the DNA TGCAGCGTTGATACAGGCGCGGAGACCCAGTACTTC. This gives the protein CSVDTGAETQYF.

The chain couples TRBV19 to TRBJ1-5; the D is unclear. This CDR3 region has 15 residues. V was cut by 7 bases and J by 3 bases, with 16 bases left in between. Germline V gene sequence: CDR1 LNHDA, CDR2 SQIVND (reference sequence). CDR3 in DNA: TGTGCCAGTACCACTCTGGCGGGATCCAATCAGCCCCAGCATTTT. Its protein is CASTTLAGSNQPQHF.

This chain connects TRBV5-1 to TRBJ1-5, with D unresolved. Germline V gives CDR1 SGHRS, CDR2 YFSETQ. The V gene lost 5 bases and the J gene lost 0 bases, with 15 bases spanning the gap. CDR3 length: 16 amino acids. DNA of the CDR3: TGCGCCAGCAGACCCCTCCCAGGTTATAGCAATCAGCCCCAGCATTTT. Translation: CASRPLPGYSNQPQHF.

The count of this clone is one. CDR3 nucleotide sequence: TGCGCCAGCAGCCTGGTCGGTGTGGCGGGGGGCACAGATACGCAGTATTTT. Translated, it gives CASSLVGVAGGTDTQYF. The J gene is TRBJ2-3, the V gene TRBV4-1; TRBD2 aligns across 7 bases. The CDR3 has 17 residues. Germline V gene lookup returns CDR1 MGHRA and CDR2 YSYEKL. Losses at the gene ends were 4 bases for V and 1 base for J; bases not matched to a gene: 11.

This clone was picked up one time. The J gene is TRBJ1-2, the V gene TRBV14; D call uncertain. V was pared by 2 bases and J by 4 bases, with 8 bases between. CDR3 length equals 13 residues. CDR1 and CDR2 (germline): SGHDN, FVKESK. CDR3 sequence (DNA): TGTGCCAGCAGCCAATTTGCGGTCTATGGCTACACCTTC. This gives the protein CASSQFAVYGYTF.